This T cell receptor beta chain derives from a study of cytomegalovirus exposure and HLA in healthy donors. Looking at the study overall: Earlier work reported about 110 million unique TCR beta sequences from 180 million or so T cells.

In the PCR, 60 Vbeta and 13 Jbeta primers were used. Clones were sequenced by immunoSEQ multiplex PCR, and TCRdb holds only the in-frame ones, with some missing. This sample yields some 180,000 clones, of which roughly 85% are seen a single time; approximately 2.1% belongs to the top ten. The CDR3 extends over 18 amino acids. Unmatched junction bases numbered 8, after V lost 0 bases and J lost 2 bases. Germline CDR1 WSHSY, CDR2 SAAADI. The TCR originated in a woman aged 45-65 years in good health and CMV-seronegative. The sequencing sample was made of PBMCs. V gene TRBV10-2 combines with J gene TRBJ2-3, with TRBD2 matching 10 bases. In DNA form, the CDR3 reads TGCGCCAGCAGTGAGTCGAAAGGCACTAGCGGGGTCACAGATACGCAGTATTTT. Translated, it gives CASSESKGTSGVTDTQYF.